The source of this T cell receptor beta chain is a study of OX40 agonist ivuxolimab in advanced cancers. V dropped 6 bases and J dropped 4 bases, with 16 bases sitting between them. This CDR3 is 14 amino acids long. Germline V gives CDR1 SGHVS, CDR2 FQNEAQ. General study points: Dose levels from 0.1 to 3.0 mg/kg saw CD4+ and CD8+ blood T cells expand clonally by week 6.

Notes on this clone: Its antigen is not known.

Sequencing used immunoSEQ multiplex PCR; TCRdb keeps in-frame clones, though not all of them. The sample lists under 80,000 clones; around 93% were seen once. J is TRBJ2-7 and V is TRBV7-8; D uncertain. The input for sequencing was CD4+ or CD8+ T cells sorted from blood, taken in a trial of the OX40 agonist ivuxolimab. The sequence was collected from an adult with an advanced solid tumor such as melanoma, head and neck, liver or kidney cancer. Here the CDR3 reads CASSQLGQGYEQYF. The CDR3 DNA follows: TGTGCCAGCAGTCAACTGGGCCAAGGATACGAGCAGTACTTC. Combining the CDR3 with reference TRBV7-8 and TRBJ2-7 gives the whole variable domain GAGVSQSPRYKVAKRGQDVALRCDPISGHVSLFWYQQALGQGPEFLTYFQNEAQLDKSGLPSDRFFAERPEGSVSTLKIQRTQQEDSAVYLCASSQLGQGYEQYFGPGTRLTVT.